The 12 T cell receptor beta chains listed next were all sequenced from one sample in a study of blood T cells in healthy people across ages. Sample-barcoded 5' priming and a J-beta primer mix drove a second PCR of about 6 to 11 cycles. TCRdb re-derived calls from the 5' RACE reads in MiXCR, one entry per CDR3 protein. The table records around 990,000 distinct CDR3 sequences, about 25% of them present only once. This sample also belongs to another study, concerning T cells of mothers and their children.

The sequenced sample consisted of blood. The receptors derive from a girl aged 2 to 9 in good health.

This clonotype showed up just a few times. CDR3 sequence reads: CASRIAGGSNEQFF. CDR3 nucleotide sequence: TGTGCCAGCAGAATAGCGGGAGGGAGCAATGAGCAGTTCTTC. The J gene is TRBJ2-1, the V gene TRBV6-5; 11 nucleotides match TRBD2. The J segment lost 6 bases and the V segment lost 6 bases, leaving 4 bases of the junction unmatched. Germline CDR1 and CDR2: MNHEY and SVGAGI. This CDR3 has 14 amino acids.

The CDR3: CASSLVYYSHQSSTDTQYF. CDR3 sequence (DNA): TGTGCCAGCAGCTTAGTATACTACAGCCACCAGAGTAGCACAGATACGCAGTATTTT. J is TRBJ2-3 and V is TRBV11-2; D is unclear. The ends were cut back, 1 base at V and 0 bases at J, with 20 bases in the middle. The CDR3 has 19 residues. Germline CDR1 reads SGHAT; CDR2 reads FQNNGV.

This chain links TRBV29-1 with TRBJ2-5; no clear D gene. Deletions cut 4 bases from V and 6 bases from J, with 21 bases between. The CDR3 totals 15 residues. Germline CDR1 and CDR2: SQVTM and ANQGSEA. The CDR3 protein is CSVGDGSQERQTQYF. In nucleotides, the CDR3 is TGCAGCGTTGGCGACGGCAGTCAAGAGAGGCAGACCCAGTACTTC.

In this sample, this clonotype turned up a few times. CDR3 sequence: CASSPQSGYEQYF. DNA for the CDR3: TGTGCCAGCAGCCCCCAATCCGGTTACGAGCAGTACTTC. The chain recombines TRBV7-9 with TRBJ2-7; the D is unclear. CDR3 length equals 13 residues. Trimming took 5 bases from V and 4 from J, leaving 12 bases between them. CDR1 and CDR2 (germline): SEHNR, FQNEAQ (reference sequence).

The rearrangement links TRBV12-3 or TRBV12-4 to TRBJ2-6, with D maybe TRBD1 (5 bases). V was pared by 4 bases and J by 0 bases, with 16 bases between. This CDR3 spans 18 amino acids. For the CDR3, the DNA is TGTGCCAGCAGTTACACAGGACCCGGCTTCTCTGGGGCCAACGTCCTGACTTTC. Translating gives CASSYTGPGFSGANVLTF.

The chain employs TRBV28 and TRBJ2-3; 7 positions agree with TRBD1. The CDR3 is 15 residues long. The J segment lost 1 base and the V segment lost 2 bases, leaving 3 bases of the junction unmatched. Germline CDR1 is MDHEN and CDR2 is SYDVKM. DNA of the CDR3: TGTGCCAGCAGTTTAACAGGGGCGGGCACAGATACGCAGTATTTT. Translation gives CASSLTGAGTDTQYF.

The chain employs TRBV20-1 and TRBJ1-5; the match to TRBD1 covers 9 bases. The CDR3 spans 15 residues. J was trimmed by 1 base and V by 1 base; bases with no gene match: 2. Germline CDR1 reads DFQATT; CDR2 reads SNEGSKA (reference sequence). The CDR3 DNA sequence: TGCAGTGCTAGAGTTACAGGGGGCAGCAATCAGCCCCAGCATTTT. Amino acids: CSARVTGGSNQPQHF.

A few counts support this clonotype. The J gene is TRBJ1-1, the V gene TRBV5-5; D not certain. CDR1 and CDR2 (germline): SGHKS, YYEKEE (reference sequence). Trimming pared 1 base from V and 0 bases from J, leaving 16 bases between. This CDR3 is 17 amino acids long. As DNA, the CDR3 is TGTGCCAGCAGCTTGAGGCAGACTGGTTTCATGAACACTGAAGCTTTCTTT. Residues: CASSLRQTGFMNTEAFF.

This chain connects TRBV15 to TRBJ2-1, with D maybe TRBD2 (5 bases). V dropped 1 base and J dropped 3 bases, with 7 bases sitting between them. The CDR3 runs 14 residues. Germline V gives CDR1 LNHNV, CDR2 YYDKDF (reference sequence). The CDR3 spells CATSRVGLYNEQFF. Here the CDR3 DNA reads TGTGCCACCAGCAGAGTTGGACTCTACAATGAGCAGTTCTTC.

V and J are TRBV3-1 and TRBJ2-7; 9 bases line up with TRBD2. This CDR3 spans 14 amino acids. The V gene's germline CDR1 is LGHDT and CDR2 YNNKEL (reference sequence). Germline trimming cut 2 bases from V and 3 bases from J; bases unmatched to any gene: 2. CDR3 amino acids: CASSQKTSGYEQYF. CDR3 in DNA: TGTGCCAGCAGCCAAAAGACTAGCGGCTACGAGCAGTACTTC.

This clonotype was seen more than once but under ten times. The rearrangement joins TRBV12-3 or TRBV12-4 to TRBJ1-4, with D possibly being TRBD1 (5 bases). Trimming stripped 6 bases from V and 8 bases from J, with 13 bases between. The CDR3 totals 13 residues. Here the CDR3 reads CASRVGGLEKLFF. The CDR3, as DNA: TGTGCCAGCAGAGTGGGGGGTTTGGAAAAACTGTTTTTT.

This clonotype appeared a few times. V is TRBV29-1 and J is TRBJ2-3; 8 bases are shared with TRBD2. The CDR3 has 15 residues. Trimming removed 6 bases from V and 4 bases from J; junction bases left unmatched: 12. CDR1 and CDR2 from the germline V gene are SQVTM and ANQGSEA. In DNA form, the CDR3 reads TGCAGCGTAGCGGGAGTCAGGTCAGAAGCAGATACGCAGTATTTT. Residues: CSVAGVRSEADTQYF.